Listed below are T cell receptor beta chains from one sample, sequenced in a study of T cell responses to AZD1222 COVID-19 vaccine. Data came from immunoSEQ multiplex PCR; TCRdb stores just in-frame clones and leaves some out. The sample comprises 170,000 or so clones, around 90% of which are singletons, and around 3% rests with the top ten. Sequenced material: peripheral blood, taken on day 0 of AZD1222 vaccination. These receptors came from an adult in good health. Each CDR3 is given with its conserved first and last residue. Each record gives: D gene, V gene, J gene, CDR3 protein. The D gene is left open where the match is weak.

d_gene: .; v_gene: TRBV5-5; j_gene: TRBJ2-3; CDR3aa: CASSFRPPPDTQYF
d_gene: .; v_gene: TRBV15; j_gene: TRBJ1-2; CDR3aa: CATSPLPGGRGYTF
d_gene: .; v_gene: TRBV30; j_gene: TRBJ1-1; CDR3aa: CAWRQGPPSAFF
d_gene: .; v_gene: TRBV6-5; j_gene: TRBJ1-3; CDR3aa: CASSYGGTGNTIYF
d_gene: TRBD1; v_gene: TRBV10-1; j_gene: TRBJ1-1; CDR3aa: CASSDRGSAEAFF
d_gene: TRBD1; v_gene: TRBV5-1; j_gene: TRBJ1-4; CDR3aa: CASSSAGQLFNEKLFF
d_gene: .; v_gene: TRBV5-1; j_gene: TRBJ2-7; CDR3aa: CASSLASDTVYEQYF
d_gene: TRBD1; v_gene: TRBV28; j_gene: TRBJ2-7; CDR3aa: CATGGQGVRGYEQYF
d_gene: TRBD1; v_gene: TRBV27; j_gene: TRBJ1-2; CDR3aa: CASSSNNRGRFHGYTF
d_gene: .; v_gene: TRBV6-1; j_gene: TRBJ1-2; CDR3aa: CASSEGGTNYGYTF
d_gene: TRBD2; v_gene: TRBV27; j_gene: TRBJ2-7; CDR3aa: CASSPSPTSEAYEQYF
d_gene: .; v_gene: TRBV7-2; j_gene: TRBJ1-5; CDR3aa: CASSLAGIHQPQHF
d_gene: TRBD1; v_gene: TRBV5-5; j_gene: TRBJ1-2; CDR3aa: CASSLGDRGYGYTF
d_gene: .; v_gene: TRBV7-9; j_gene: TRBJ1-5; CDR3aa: CASSLDGIGNQPQHF
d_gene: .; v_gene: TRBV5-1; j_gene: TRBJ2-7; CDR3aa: CASSLRGDSYEQYF
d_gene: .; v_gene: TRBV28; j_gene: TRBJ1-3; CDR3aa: CASRQGGNTIYF
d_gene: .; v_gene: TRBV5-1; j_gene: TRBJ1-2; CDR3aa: CASSLEGTTYGYTF
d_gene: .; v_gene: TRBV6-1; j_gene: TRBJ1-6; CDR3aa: CASSELGGTESPLHF
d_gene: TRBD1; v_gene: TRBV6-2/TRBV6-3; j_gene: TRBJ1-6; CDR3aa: CASSPTGVSYNSPLHF
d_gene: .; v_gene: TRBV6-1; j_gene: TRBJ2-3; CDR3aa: CASSEGTSTDTQYF
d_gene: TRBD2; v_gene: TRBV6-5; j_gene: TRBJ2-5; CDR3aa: CASSYWGGVSQETQYF
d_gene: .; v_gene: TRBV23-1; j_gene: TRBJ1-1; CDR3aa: CASSQWRRGTEAFF
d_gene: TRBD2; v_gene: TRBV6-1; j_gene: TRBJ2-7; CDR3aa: CASSEGGRRGWEQYF
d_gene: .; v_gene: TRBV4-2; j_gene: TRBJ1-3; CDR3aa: CASSRGAGGNTIYF
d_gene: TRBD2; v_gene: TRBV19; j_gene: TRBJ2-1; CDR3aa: CASSIRPGTSVLNEQFF
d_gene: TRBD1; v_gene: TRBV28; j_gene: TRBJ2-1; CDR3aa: CASSLYRDRAQFF
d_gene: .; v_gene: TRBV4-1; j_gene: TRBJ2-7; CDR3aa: CASSQEPGEGSYEQYF
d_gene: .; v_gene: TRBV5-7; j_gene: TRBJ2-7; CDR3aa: CASSLAAKKTYEQYF
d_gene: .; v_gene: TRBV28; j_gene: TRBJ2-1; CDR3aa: CASSFGMRRGGNEQFF
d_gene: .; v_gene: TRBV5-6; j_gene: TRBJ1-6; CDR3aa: CASSLGGSGVSPLHF
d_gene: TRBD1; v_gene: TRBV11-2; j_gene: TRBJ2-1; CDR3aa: CASSFPGGSYNEQFF
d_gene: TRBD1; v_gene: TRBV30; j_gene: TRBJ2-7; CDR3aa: CAWRVDRAGHLYEQYF
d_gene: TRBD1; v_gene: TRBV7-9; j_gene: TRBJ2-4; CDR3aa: CASSPGTGANKNIQYF
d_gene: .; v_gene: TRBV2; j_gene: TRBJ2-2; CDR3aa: CASTWGPNTGELFF
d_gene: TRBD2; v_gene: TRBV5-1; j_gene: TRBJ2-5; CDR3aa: CASRMGLAGRQETQYF
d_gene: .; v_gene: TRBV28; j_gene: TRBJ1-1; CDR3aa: CASTTNTEAFF
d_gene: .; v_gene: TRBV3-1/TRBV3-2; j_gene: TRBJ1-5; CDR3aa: CASSQLDSNQPQHF
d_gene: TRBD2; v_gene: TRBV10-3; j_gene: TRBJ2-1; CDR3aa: CAIGTTPGLAGGREQFF
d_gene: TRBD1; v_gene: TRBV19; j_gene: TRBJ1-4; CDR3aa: CASSITGTGDEKLFF
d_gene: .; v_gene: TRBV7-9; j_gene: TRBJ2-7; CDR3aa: CASGNTESDEQYF
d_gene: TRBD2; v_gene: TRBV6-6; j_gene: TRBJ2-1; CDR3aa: CASRTLAAYNEQFF
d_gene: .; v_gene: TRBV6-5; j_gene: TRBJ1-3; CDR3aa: CASSYSRRASGNTIYF
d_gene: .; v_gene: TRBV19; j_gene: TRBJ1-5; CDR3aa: CASSIGQPNQPQHF
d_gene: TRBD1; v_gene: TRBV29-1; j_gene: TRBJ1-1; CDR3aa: CSVSTGKGTEAFF
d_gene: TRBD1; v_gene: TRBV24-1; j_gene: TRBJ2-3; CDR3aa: CATSDRDRGTDTQYF
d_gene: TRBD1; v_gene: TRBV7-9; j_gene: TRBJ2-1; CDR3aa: CASSLAGTGVRNEQFF
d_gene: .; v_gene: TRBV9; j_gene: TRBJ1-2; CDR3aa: CAFDSFHHGYTF
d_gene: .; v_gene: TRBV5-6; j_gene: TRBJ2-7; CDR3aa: CASSLGGLYEQYF
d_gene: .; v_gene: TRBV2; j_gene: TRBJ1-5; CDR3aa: CASSGGGHQPQHF
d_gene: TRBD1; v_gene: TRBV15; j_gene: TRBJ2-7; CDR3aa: CATSRADRGLFEQYF
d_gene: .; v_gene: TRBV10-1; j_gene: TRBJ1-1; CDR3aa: CASAIARSNTEAFF
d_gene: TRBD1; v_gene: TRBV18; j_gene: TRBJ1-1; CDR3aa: CASSPMVGRGRNTEAFF
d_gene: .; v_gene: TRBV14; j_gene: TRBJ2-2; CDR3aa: CASSQDRHYSGELFF
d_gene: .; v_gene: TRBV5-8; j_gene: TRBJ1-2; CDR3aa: CASKRRATNYGYTF
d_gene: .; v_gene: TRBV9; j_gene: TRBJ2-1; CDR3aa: CASSVAGEAIGEQFF